This T cell receptor beta chain was sequenced during a study of blood T cell repertoires in COVID-19. In the original workflow: It was from reference gene primer amplification that nucleated cell counts were estimated. TCRdb's table, derived via immunoSEQ multiplex PCR, lists solely in-frame clones and lacks some. The V and J calls and clone size come from that table; D and trimming were worked out from the DNA. The sample shows about 300,000 clones, around 90% of them seen only once. Trimming removed 7 bases from V and 4 bases from J, with 10 bases in between. The V gene's germline CDR1 is MDHEN and CDR2 SYDVKM. CDR3 length: 12 residues.

The source material was peripheral blood. The receptor was derived from a man in his 70s with acute or convalescent COVID-19. J is TRBJ1-2 and V is TRBV28; tentatively, D is TRBD1 (6 bases). DNA of the CDR3: TGTGCCAGCACACAGGGTGTCTATGGCTACACCTTC. This sequence encodes CASTQGVYGYTF.